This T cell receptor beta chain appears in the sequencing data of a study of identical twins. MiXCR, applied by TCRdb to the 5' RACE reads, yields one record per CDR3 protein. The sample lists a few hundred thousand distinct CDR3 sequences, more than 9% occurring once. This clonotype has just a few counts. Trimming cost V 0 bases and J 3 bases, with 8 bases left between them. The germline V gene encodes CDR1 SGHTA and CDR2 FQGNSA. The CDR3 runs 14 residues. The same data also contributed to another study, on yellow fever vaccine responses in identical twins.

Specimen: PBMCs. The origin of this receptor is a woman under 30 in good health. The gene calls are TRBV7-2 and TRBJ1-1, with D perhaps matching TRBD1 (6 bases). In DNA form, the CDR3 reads TGTGCCAGCAGCTTAGCGCAGGGGTACACTGAAGCTTTCTTT. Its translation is CASSLAQGYTEAFF.